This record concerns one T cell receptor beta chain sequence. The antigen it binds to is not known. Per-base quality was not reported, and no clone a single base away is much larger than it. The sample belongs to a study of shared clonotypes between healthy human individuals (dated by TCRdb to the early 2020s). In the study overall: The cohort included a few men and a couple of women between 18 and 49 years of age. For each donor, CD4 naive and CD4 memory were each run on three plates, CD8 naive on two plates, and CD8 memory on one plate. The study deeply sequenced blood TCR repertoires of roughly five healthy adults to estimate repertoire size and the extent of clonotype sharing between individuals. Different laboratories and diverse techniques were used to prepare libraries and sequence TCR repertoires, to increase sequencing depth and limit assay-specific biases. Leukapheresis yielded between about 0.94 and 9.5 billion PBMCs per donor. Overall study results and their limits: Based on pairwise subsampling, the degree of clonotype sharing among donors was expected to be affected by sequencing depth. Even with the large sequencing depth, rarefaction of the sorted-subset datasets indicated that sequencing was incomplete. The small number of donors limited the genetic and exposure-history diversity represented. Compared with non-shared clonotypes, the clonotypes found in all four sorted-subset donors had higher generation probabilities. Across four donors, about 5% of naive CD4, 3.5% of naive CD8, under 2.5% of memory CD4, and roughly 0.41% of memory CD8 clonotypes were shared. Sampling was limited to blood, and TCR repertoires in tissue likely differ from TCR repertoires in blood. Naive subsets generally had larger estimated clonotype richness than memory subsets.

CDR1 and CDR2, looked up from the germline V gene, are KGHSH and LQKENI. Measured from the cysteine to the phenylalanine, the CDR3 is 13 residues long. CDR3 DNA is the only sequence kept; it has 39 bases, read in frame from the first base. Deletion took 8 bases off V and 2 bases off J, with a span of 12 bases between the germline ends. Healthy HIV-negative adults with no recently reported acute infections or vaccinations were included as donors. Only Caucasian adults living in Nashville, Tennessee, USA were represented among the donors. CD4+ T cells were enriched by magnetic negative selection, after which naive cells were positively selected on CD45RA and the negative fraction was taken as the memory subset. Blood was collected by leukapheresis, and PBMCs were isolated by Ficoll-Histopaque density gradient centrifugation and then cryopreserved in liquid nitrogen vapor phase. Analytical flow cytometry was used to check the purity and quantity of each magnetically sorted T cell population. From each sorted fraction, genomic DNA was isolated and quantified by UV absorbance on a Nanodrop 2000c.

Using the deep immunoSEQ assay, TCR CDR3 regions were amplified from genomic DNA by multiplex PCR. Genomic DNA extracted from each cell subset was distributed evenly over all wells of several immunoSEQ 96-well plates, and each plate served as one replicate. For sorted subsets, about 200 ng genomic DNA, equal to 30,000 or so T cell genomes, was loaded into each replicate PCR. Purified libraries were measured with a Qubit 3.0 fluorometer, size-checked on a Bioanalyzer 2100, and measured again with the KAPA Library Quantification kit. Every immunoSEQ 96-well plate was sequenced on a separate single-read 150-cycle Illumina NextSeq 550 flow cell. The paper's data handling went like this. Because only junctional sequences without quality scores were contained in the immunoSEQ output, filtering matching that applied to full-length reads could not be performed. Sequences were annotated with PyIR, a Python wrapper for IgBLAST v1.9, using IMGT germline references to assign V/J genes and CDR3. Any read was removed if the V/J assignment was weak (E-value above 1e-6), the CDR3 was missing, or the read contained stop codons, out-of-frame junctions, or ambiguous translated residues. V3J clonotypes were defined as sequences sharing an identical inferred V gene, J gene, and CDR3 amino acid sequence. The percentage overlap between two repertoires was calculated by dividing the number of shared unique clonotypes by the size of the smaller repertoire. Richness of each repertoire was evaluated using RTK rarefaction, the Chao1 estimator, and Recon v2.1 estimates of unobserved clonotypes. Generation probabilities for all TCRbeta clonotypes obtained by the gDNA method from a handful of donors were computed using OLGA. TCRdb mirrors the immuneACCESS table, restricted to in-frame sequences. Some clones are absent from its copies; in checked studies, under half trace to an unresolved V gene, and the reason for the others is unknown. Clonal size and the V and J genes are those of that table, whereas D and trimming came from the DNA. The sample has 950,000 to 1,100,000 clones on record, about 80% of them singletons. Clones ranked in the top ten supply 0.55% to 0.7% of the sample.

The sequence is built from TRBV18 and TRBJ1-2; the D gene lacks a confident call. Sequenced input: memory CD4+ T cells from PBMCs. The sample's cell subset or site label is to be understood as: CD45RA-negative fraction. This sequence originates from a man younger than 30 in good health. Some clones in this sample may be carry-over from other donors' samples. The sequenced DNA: TGTGCCAGCCCCCCGGACGGGAACTATGGCTACACCTTC. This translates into CASPPDGNYGYTF.